These T cell receptor beta chains were read from a single sample in a study of T cell responses to AZD1222 COVID-19 vaccine. Assay used: immunoSEQ multiplex PCR; TCRdb lists only in-frame clones, some missing. The sample has 150,000 to 180,000 clones, about 88% seen once. The specimen comprised peripheral blood, sampled after recovery from COVID-19. These receptors all stem from an adult who had recovered from COVID-19. Each CDR3 is given with its conserved first and last residue. Each record gives: D gene, V gene, clone size, J gene, CDR3 protein, CDR3 DNA. A D gene is named only where the DNA matches it firmly. The size entry is marked missing in some rows and otherwise reads once, few, many or a size class.

>-|TRBV28|-|TRBJ2-7
CASSFSWEQYF
TGTGCCAGCAGTTTTTCCTGGGAGCAGTACTTC
>TRBD1|TRBV28|-|TRBJ1-2
CASRQGGYGYTF
TGTGCCAGCCGACAGGGTGGCTATGGCTACACCTTC
>TRBD2|TRBV28|-|TRBJ2-1
CASSSSAGWAYNEQFF
TGTGCCAGCAGTTCCTCAGCGGGGTGGGCCTACAATGAGCAGTTCTTC
>-|TRBV27|-|TRBJ1-1
CASSLNRENTEAFF
TGTGCCAGCAGTTTGAACAGGGAGAACACTGAAGCTTTCTTT
>-|TRBV29-1|-|TRBJ2-7
CSVRGMKVNEQYF
TGCAGCGTTCGAGGAATGAAAGTCAACGAGCAGTACTTC
>TRBD2|TRBV28|-|TRBJ2-5
CASSPVGVAGVEETQYF
TGTGCCAGCAGTCCGGTGGGAGTAGCGGGGGTAGAAGAGACCCAGTACTTC
>-|TRBV10-3|-|TRBJ2-7
CAITNSMGGRKATEQYF
TGTGCCATTACGAACTCCATGGGGGGACGTAAGGCTACCGAGCAGTACTTC
>-|TRBV6-6|-|TRBJ1-1
CASGVYTEAFF
TGTGCCAGCGGGGTATACACTGAAGCTTTCTTT
>TRBD2|TRBV4-2|-|TRBJ2-3
CASSQEPAGSTDTQYF
TGTGCCAGCAGCCAAGAGCCAGCGGGGAGCACAGATACGCAGTATTTT
>-|TRBV9|-|TRBJ2-3
CASQQGTAGDTQYF
TGTGCCAGCCAGCAGGGGACCGCCGGGGATACGCAGTATTTT
>-|TRBV5-1|-|TRBJ1-1
CASSEGSTAERWGTEAFF
TGCGCCAGCAGCGAAGGGTCGACTGCTGAACGATGGGGGACTGAAGCTTTCTTT
>TRBD2|TRBV5-1|-|TRBJ2-2
CASSLVGLAGVGTGELFF
TGCGCCAGCAGCTTGGTGGGACTAGCGGGAGTCGGCACCGGGGAGCTGTTTTTT
>-|TRBV4-3|-|TRBJ2-5
CASSQDMGETQYF
TGCGCCAGCAGCCAAGATATGGGGGAGACCCAGTACTTC
>-|TRBV28|-|TRBJ1-5
CASSLGWNQPQHF
TGTGCCAGCAGTTTAGGGTGGAATCAGCCCCAGCATTTT
>TRBD2|TRBV28|-|TRBJ2-7
CASSPGGGGHYEQYF
TGTGCCAGCAGTCCGGGAGGGGGGGGCCACTACGAGCAGTACTTC
>TRBD1|TRBV18|-|TRBJ1-1
CASSPRESGQGTEAFF
TGTGCCAGCTCACCACGTGAATCGGGACAGGGCACTGAAGCTTTCTTT
>-|TRBV27|-|TRBJ2-3
CASSSLGTDTQYF
TGTGCCAGCAGTTCTTTGGGAACAGATACGCAGTATTTT
>-|TRBV12-5|-|TRBJ1-6
CASGLEGGSPLHF
TGTGCTAGTGGTTTGGAGGGGGGTTCACCCCTCCACTTT
>-|TRBV5-6|-|TRBJ2-7
CASSLWRGHSYEQYF
TGTGCCAGCAGCTTGTGGAGGGGCCACTCCTACGAGCAGTACTTC
>-|TRBV7-8|once|TRBJ2-3
CASSLAGLRVTDTQYF
TGTGCCAGCAGCCTCGCGGGACTCCGCGTCACAGATACGCAGTATTTT
>TRBD2|TRBV20-1|-|TRBJ2-3
CSAGTSATQYF
TGCAGTGCTGGGACTAGCGCTACGCAGTATTTT
>-|TRBV4-2|-|TRBJ1-5
CASSQAGGDQPQHF
TGTGCCAGCAGCCAAGCGGGGGGGGATCAGCCCCAGCATTTT
>-|TRBV6-1|-|TRBJ2-7
CASSEEGGYEQYF
TGTGCCAGCAGTGAAGAGGGGGGGTACGAGCAGTACTTC
>-|TRBV21-1|few|TRBJ1-3
CASSKVRIGGTGVPSSGNTIYF
TGTGCCAGCAGCAAAGTACGGATTGGTGGGACAGGGGTCCCTTCCTCTGGAAACACCATATATTTT
>TRBD1|TRBV18|-|TRBJ1-1
CASSLRGGFLNTEAFF
TGTGCCAGCTCCCTCAGGGGGGGCTTCCTGAACACTGAAGCTTTCTTT
>-|TRBV29-1|-|TRBJ2-5
CSVEGDETQYF
TGCAGCGTTGAAGGAGACGAGACCCAGTACTTC
>-|TRBV28|-|TRBJ1-2
CASERYPNYGYTF
TGTGCCAGCGAGAGGTATCCTAACTATGGCTACACCTTC
>-|TRBV21-1|-|TRBJ1-1
CASSKRFLGTEAFF
TGTGCCAGCAGCAAGAGGTTCCTGGGGACTGAAGCTTTCTTT
>TRBD2|TRBV5-4|-|TRBJ2-3
CASSLVSGSTDTQYF
TGTGCCAGCAGCTTGGTTAGCGGGAGCACAGATACGCAGTATTTT
>TRBD1|TRBV7-2|-|TRBJ1-4
CASSLDRGKEKLFF
TGTGCCAGCAGCTTAGACAGGGGAAAGGAAAAACTGTTTTTT
>-|TRBV3-1/TRBV3-2|-|TRBJ2-7
CASSLPSEGYEQYF
TGTGCCAGCAGCCTCCCGAGCGAGGGCTACGAGCAGTACTTC
>TRBD1|TRBV19|-|TRBJ2-1
CATGQGARFSYNEQFF
TGTGCCACGGGACAGGGGGCCCGATTTTCCTACAATGAGCAGTTCTTC
>-|TRBV6-5|-|TRBJ1-6
CASRDGSSYNSPLHF
TGTGCCAGCAGGGATGGGAGCTCCTATAATTCACCCCTCCACTTT
>TRBD1|TRBV5-1|-|TRBJ1-6
CASSFERIGQGISPLHF
TGCGCCAGCAGCTTTGAAAGAATCGGACAGGGGATTTCACCCCTCCACTTT
>-|TRBV5-1|-|TRBJ2-7
CASSLNRGSDEQYF
TGCGCCAGCAGCTTGAATCGGGGGTCCGACGAGCAGTACTTC
>TRBD2|TRBV10-1|-|TRBJ2-1
CASSPGTSGNNEQFF
TGCGCCAGCAGCCCCGGGACTAGCGGTAACAATGAGCAGTTCTTC
>TRBD2|TRBV5-6|-|TRBJ2-5
CASSPQTLAGETQYF
TGTGCCAGCAGCCCCCAAACACTAGCGGGGGAGACCCAGTACTTC
>-|TRBV28|-|TRBJ2-4
CASSLTQAFGSAKNIQYF
TGTGCCAGCAGTTTAACCCAGGCATTTGGGTCAGCCAAAAACATTCAGTACTTC
>-|TRBV3-1/TRBV3-2|once|TRBJ1-1
CASSQDDSRDTEAFF
TGTGCCAGCAGCCAAGACGACAGCAGGGACACTGAAGCTTTCTTT
>-|TRBV12-3/TRBV12-4|-|TRBJ2-7
CASSLGQNYEQYF
TGTGCCAGCAGTTTAGGCCAGAATTACGAGCAGTACTTC
>-|TRBV5-1|-|TRBJ2-3
CASSLVIDYTDTQYF
TGCGCCAGCAGCTTGGTAATAGATTACACAGATACGCAGTATTTT
>-|TRBV7-7|-|TRBJ2-3
CASSSGGPDTQYF
TGTGCTAGCAGCTCAGGAGGGCCAGATACGCAGTATTTT
>TRBD1|TRBV5-4|-|TRBJ2-2
CASSPRQGSNTGELFF
TGTGCCAGCAGCCCGAGACAGGGTTCGAACACCGGGGAGCTGTTTTTT
>-|TRBV7-3|-|TRBJ2-7
CASSSAPSSYEQYF
TGTGCCAGCAGTAGCGCCCCTAGCTCCTACGAGCAGTACTTC
>-|TRBV7-9|-|TRBJ1-1
CASSLVVGAANTEAFF
TGTGCCAGCAGCCTCGTAGTCGGGGCCGCGAACACTGAAGCTTTCTTT
>TRBD1|TRBV28|-|TRBJ2-4
CASSLLRDRKVIQYF
TGTGCCAGCAGTTTATTACGGGACAGGAAAGTCATTCAGTACTTC
>-|TRBV4-1|-|TRBJ1-6
CASSQSQDGDNSPLHF
TGCGCCAGCAGCCAATCGCAGGACGGGGATAATTCACCCCTCCACTTT
>-|TRBV4-3|-|TRBJ1-1
CASSTGLNTEAFF
TGCGCCAGCAGTACAGGGTTGAACACTGAAGCTTTCTTT
>-|TRBV11-2|-|TRBJ2-2
CASSLASSTGELFF
TGTGCCAGCAGCTTAGCTTCGAGTACCGGGGAGCTGTTTTTT
>-|TRBV9|-|TRBJ1-6
CASRGGQSNSPLHF
TGTGCCAGCAGGGGAGGCCAGAGTAATTCACCCCTCCACTTT
>-|TRBV10-3|few|TRBJ1-4
CAISEGVGNEKLFF
TGTGCCATCAGTGAAGGAGTCGGCAATGAAAAACTGTTTTTT
>-|TRBV19|-|TRBJ1-5
CASNSGAGNQPQHF
TGTGCCAGTAATTCAGGGGCAGGCAATCAGCCCCAGCATTTT
>-|TRBV27|-|TRBJ2-5
CASSFNGAGGETQYF
TGTGCCAGCAGTTTCAACGGGGCAGGGGGGGAGACCCAGTACTTC
>-|TRBV9|few|TRBJ2-3
CASSVGAADTQYF
TGTGCCAGCAGCGTCGGGGCTGCAGATACGCAGTATTTT
>TRBD1|TRBV9|-|TRBJ1-2
CASSVSQGNYGYTF
TGTGCCAGCAGCGTATCACAGGGGAACTATGGCTACACCTTC